The clone carrying this T cell receptor beta chain has ten or more counts. Its antigen is currently unknown. This CDR3 spans 19 amino acids. The germline gives CDR1 LNHDA, CDR2 SQIVND (reference sequence). The V gene end was trimmed by 0 bases and the J gene end by 14 bases; junction bases not matched to a gene: 27. The data were taken from a study of glioma-infiltrating T cells. Amplification of TCR alpha and beta CDR3 regions from RNA used iRepertoire nested multiplex PCR. For one-step reverse transcription and amplification, about 90-400 ng of tissue mRNA or PBMC total RNA was used. Using its own MiXCR run on the multiplex PCR reads, TCRdb lists one record per CDR3 protein. The data contain about 4,900 distinct CDR3 sequences, roughly a third of them singletons. Findings and limits, study-wide: Very few CDR3 sequences were shared between tissue and blood. Gliomas, especially low-grade, showed above-expected tissue-blood divergence; non-neoplastic patients showed below.

This chain uses TRBV19 with TRBJ1-1, with 7 bases identical to TRBD1. This receptor was obtained from a human donor with low-grade glioma or glioblastoma, undergoing nonglioma brain surgery, or in good health (not recorded which). Sequencing was carried out using glioma tissue, nonneoplastic brain tissue, or PBMCs (not recorded which). The CDR3 bases are TGTGCCAGTAGTATAGATAACAACTTCTTTCGACAGGGCGCCGACGTTGGATTCTTT. It yields the protein CASSIDNNFFRQGADVGFF.